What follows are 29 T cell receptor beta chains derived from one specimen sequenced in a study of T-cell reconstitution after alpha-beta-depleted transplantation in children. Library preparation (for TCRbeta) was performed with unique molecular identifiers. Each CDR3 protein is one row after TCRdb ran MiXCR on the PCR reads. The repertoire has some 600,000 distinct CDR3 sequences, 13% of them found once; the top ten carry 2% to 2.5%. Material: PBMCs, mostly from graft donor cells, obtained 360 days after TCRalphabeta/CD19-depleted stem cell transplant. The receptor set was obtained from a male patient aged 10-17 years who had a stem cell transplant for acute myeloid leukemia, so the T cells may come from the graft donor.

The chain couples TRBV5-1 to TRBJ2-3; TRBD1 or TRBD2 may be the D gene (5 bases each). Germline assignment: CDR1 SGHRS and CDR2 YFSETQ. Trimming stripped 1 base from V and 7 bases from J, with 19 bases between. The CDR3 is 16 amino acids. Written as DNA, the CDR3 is TGCGCCAGCAGCTTGCGGGACGCCTCCACCCACCATACGCAGTATTTT. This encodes CASSLRDASTHHTQYF.

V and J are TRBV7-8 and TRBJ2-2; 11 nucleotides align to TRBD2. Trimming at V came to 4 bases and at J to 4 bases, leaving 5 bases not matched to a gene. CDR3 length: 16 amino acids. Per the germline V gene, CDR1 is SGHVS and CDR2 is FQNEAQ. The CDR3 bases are TGTGCCAGCAGCTCATTAGCGGGAGGGGTCACCGGGGAGCTGTTTTTT. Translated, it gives CASSSLAGGVTGELFF.

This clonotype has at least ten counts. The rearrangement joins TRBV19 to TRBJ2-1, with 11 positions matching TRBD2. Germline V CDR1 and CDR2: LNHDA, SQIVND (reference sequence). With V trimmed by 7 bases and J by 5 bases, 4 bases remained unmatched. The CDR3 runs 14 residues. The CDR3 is CASNPGLADNEQFF. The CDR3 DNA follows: TGTGCCAGTAACCCGGGACTAGCGGACAATGAGCAGTTCTTC.

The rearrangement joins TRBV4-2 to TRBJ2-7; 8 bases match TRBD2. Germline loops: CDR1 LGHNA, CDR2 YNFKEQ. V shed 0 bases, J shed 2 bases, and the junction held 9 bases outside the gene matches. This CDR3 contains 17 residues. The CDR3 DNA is TGTGCCAGCAGCCAAGAATCAGGACTAGCTCAAACCTACGAGCAGTACTTC. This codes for CASSQESGLAQTYEQYF.

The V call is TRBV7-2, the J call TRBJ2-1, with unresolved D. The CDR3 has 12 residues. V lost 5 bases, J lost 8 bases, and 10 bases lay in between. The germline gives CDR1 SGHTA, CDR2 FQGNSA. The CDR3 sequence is CASSILVDEQFF. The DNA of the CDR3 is TGTGCCAGCAGCATCCTAGTCGATGAGCAGTTCTTC. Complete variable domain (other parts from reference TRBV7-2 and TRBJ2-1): GAGVSQSPSNKVTEKGKDVELRCDPISGHTALYWYRQSLGQGLEFLIYFQGNSAPDKSGLPSDRFSAERTGGSVSTLTIQRTQQEDSAVYLCASSILVDEQFFGPGTRLTVL.

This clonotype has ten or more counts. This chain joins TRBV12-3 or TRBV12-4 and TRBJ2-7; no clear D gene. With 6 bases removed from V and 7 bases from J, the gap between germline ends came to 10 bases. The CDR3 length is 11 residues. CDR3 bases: TGTGCCAGCAGCCCCCACCGGGAGCAGTACTTC. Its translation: CASSPHREQYF.

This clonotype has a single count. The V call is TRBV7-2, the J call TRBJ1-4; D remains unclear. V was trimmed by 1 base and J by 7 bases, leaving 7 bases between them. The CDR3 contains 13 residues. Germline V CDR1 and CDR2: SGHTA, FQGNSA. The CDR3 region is CASSLVPREKLFF. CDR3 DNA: TGTGCCAGCAGCTTAGTCCCTCGTGAAAAACTGTTTTTT.

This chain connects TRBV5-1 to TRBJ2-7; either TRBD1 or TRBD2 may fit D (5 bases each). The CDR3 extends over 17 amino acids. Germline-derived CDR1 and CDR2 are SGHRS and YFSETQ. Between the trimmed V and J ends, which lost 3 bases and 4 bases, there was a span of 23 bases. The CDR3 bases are TGCGCCAGCAGCTCCCGTACTCTCGGGGCGCGGAGTTACGAGCAGTACTTC. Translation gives CASSSRTLGARSYEQYF. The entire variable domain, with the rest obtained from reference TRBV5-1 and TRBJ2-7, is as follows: KAGVTQTPRYLIKTRGQQVTLSCSPISGHRSVSWYQQTPGQGLQFLFEYFSETQRNKGNFPGRFSGRQFSNSRSEMNVSTLELGDSALYLCASSSRTLGARSYEQYFGPGTRLTVT.

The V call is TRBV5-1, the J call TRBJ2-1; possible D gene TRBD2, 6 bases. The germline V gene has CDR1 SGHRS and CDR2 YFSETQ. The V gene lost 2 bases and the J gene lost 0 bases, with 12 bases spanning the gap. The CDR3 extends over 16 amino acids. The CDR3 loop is CASSFGSGSSYNEQFF. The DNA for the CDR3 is TGCGCCAGCAGCTTCGGTAGCGGAAGCTCCTACAATGAGCAGTTCTTC.

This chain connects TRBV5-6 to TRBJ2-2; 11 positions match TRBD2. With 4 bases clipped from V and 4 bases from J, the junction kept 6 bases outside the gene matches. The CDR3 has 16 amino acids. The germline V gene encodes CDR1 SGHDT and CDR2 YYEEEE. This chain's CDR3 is CASSLPGLAATGELFF. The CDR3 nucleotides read TGTGCCAGCAGCCTACCGGGACTAGCGGCCACCGGGGAGCTGTTTTTT.

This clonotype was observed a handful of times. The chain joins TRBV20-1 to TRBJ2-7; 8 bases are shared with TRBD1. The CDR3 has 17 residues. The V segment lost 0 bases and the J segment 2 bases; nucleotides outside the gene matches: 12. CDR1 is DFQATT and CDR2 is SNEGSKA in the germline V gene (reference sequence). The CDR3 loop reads CSARDPRDRGSPYEQYF. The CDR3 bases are TGCAGTGCTAGAGATCCCAGAGACAGGGGTTCCCCCTACGAGCAGTACTTC.

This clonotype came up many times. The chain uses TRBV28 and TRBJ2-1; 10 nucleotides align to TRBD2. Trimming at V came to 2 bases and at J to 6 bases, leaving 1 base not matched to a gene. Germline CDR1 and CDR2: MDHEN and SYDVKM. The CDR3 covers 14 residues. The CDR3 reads CASSLRLAGNEQFF. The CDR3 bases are TGTGCCAGCAGTTTAAGACTAGCGGGCAATGAGCAGTTCTTC.

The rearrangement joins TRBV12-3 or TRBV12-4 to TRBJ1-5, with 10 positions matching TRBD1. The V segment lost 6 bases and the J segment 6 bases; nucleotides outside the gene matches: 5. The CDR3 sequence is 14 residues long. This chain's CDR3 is CASRMTGGRQPQHF. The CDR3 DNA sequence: TGTGCCAGCAGGATGACAGGGGGCCGTCAGCCCCAGCATTTT.

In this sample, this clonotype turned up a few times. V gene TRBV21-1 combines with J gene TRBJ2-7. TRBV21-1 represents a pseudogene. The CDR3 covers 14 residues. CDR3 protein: CASSKVHRRYEQYF. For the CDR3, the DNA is TGTGCCAGCAGCAAAGTGCACCGCAGATACGAGCAGTACTTC.

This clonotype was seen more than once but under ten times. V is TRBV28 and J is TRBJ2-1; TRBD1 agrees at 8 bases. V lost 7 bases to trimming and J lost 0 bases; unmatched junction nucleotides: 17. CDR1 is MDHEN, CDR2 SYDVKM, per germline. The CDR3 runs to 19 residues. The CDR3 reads CASKVYRGLALSSYNEQFF. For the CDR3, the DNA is TGTGCCAGCAAGGTATACAGGGGGTTGGCCCTTAGCTCCTACAATGAGCAGTTCTTC.

CDR3 DNA sequence: TGCAGCGTTGAAGATTCAGGCCGGGACAGGACCTACGAGCAGTACTTC. Its protein product is CSVEDSGRDRTYEQYF. The chain couples TRBV29-1 to TRBJ2-7, with 8 bases identical to TRBD1. This CDR3 is built from 16 residues. Trimming at V came to 0 bases and at J to 2 bases, leaving 9 bases not matched to a gene. Germline V gene lookup returns CDR1 SQVTM and CDR2 ANQGSEA.

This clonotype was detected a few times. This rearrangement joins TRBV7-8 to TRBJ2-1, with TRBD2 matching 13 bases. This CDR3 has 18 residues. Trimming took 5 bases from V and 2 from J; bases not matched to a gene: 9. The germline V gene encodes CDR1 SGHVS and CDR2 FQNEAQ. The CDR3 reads CASSPQSGTSGTYNEQFF. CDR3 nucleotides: TGTGCCAGCAGCCCCCAATCCGGGACTAGCGGGACCTACAATGAGCAGTTCTTC.

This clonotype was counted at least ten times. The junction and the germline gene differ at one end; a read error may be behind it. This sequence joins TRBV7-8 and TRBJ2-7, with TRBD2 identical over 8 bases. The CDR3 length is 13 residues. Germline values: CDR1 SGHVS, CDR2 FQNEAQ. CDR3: CASSLGLAGVPGF. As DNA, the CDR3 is TGTGCCAGCAGCTTAGGGCTAGCGGGCGTCCCAGGGTTC.

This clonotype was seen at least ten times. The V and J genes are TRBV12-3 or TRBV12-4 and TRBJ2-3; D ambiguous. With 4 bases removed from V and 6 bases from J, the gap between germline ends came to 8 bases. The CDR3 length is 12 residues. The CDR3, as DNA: TGTGCCAGCAGTTCGACTGAGGATACGCAGTATTTT. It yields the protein CASSSTEDTQYF.

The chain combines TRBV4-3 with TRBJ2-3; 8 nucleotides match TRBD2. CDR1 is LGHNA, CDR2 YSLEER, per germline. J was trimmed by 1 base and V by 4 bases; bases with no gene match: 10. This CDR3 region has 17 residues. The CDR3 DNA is TGCGCCAGCAGCCCAGAGAGACCGGGAGGGGGCACAGATACGCAGTATTTT. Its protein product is CASSPERPGGGTDTQYF.

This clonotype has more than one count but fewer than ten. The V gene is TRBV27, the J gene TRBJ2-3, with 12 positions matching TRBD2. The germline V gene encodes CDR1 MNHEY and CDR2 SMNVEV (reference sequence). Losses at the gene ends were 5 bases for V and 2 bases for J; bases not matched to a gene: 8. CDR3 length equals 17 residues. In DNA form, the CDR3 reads TGTGCCAGCAGTCTGGTGGGACTAGCGGGTCACACAGATACGCAGTATTTT. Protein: CASSLVGLAGHTDTQYF.

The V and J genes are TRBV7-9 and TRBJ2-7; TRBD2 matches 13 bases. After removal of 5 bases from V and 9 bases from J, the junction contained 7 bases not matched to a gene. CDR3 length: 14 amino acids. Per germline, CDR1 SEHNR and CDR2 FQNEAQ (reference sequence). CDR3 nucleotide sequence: TGTGCCAGCAGCCCGGGACTAGCGGGAAGTAGGCAGTACTTC. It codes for CASSPGLAGSRQYF. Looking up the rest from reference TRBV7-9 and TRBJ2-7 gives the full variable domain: DTGVSQNPRHKITKRGQNVTFRCDPISEHNRLYWYRQTLGQGPEFLTYFQNEAQLEKSRLLSDRFSAERPKGSFSTLEIQRTEQGDSAMYLCASSPGLAGSRQYFGPGTRLTVT.

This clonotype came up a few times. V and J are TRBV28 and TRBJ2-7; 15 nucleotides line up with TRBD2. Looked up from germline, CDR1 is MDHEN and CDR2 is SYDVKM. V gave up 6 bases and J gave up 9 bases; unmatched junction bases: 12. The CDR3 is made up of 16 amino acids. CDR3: CASRRSGLAGGWGQYF. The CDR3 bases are TGTGCCAGCAGACGCTCGGGACTAGCGGGAGGATGGGGGCAGTACTTC.

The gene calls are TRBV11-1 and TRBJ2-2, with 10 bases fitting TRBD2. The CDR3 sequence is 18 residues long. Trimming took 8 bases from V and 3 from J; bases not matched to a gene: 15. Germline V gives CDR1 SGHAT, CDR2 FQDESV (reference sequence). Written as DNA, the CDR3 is TGTGCCAGCCCTCGACTAGCGGGCCCCCCGCGGGACACCGGGGAGCTGTTTTTT. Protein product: CASPRLAGPPRDTGELFF. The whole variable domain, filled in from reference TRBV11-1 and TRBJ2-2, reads EAEVAQSPRYKITEKSQAVAFWCDPISGHATLYWYRQILGQGPELLVQFQDESVVDDSQLPKDRFSAERLKGVDSTLKIQPAELGDSAMYLCASPRLAGPPRDTGELFFGEGSRLTVL.

Here the CDR3 reads CASSLTFQPRTGFPGANVLTF. CDR3 bases: TGTGCCAGCAGCTTAACCTTCCAGCCGCGGACAGGGTTCCCTGGGGCCAACGTCCTGACTTTC. V usage is TRBV7-3 and J usage is TRBJ2-6; 8 nucleotides agree with TRBD1. Germline V gives CDR1 SGHTA, CDR2 FQGTGA. V dropped 0 bases and J dropped 2; count of bases not matched to a gene: 15. The CDR3 loop spans 21 amino acids.

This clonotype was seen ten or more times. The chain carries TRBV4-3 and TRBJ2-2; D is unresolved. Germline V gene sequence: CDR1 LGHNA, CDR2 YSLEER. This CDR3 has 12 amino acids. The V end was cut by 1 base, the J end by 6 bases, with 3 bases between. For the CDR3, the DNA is TGCGCCAGCAGCCAAGGATCCGGGGAGCTGTTTTTT. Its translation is CASSQGSGELFF.

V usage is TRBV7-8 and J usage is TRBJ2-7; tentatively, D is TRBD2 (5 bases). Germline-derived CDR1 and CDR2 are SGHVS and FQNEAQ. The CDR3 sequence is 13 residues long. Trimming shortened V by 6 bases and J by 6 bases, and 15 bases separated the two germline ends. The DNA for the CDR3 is TGTGCCAGCAGTCCTCGGACTCCCCCCGAGCAGTACTTC. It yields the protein CASSPRTPPEQYF. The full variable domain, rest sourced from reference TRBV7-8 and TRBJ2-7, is GAGVSQSPRYKVAKRGQDVALRCDPISGHVSLFWYQQALGQGPEFLTYFQNEAQLDKSGLPSDRFFAERPEGSVSTLKIQRTQQEDSAVYLCASSPRTPPEQYFGPGTRLTVT.

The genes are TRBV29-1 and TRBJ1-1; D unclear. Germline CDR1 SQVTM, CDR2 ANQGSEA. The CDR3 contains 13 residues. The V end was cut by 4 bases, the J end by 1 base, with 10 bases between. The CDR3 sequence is CSVVKVANTEAFF. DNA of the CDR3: TGCAGCGTTGTTAAAGTGGCGAACACTGAAGCTTTCTTT.

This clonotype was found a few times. In nucleotides, the CDR3 is TGTGCCTGGAGTGTCCGTTCAGATACGCAGTATTTT. This sequence encodes CAWSVRSDTQYF. This chain joins TRBV30 and TRBJ2-3; D gene uncertain. The CDR3 is 12 residues long. V was pared by 0 bases and J by 4 bases, with 5 bases between. Germline CDR1 reads GTSNPN; CDR2 reads SVGIG (reference sequence).